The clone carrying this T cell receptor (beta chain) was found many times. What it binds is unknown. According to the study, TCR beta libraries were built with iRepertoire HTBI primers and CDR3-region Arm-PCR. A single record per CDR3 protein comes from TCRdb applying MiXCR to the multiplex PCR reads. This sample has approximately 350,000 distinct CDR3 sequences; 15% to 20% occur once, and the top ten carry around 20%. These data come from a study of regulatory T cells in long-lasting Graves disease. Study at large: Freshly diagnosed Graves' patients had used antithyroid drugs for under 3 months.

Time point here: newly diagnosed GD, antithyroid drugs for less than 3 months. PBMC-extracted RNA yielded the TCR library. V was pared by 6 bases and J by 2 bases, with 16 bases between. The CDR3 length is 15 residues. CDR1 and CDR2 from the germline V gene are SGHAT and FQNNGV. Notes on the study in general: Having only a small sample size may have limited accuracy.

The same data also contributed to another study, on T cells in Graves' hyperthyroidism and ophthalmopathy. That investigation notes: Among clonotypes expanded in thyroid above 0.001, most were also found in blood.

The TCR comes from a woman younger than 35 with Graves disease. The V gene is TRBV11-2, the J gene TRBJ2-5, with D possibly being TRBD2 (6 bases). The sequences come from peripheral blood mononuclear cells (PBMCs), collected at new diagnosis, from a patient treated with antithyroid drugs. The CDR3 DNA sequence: TGTGCCAGCAGTTCCAGACCGACTAGTCAAGAGACCCAGTACTTC. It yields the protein CASSSRPTSQETQYF.